This TCR beta chain emerged from a study of blood T cell repertoires in COVID-19 (dated by TCRdb to 2018 to 2020). For the wider study: The collaborator samples originated in the United States, Italy and Spain and spanned the acute and convalescent phases of COVID-19. A freely available public database, intended as a resource for researchers studying the immune response to SARS-CoV-2, is where the repertoires were released. Sample metadata almost always included a de-identified subject ID, COVID-19 status, age in years and sex. The material from the prospective study consisted of cDNA or gDNA derived from T cells, B-cell-depleted T cells, or PBMCs. Where HLA class I and class II types were available, the types were taken from metadata supplied by the sample provider, not from assay-based typing. The samples were drawn from two sources: the first 160 participants of the ongoing ImmuneRACE study, and over 950 subjects contributed by 6 global collaborators. Deeply sampled blood TCRbeta repertoires from subjects exposed to, actively infected with, or recovered from COVID-19 were included in the dataset. On the study overall, not on this receptor specifically: Clinical and demographic metadata were provided uncurated, with the amount varying by source and participant.

On this clone: This receptor's antigen is unknown. Base qualities are not at hand, and no much larger clone is one base apart.

TCRbeta CDR3 regions were amplified from genomic DNA by means of the immunoSEQ Assay, a bias-controlled multiplex PCR. In the authors' own workflow: Nucleated cell counts per sample were estimated from amplification of reference gene primers within the assay. Sequence reads were collapsed and filtered to measure the absolute abundance of every unique TCRbeta CDR3 rearrangement. For each sample, productive Simpson clonality was calculated as the square root of Simpson's diversity index across productive rearrangements. Held by TCRdb, this immuneACCESS table contains in-frame sequences only and omits some clones. Under half of the omission traces to an unresolved V gene where checked; the cause of the rest is unknown. Clone size and the V and J calls come from that table; the DNA yielded D and trimming. In this sample the table shows around 500,000 clones, approximately 85% of which occur a single time. 3.2% of the sample goes to the ten largest clones.

V is pared back by 0 bases and J by 4 bases, with 10 bases lying between the germline termini. Inclusive of the bounding cysteine and phenylalanine, the CDR3 is 14 residues long. The CDR3 DNA has 42 bases and is translated from base 1. CDR1 and CDR2, per the germline V gene, are SGHRS and YFSETQ. The collaborating institutions used their own protocols to collect whole blood in K2EDTA tubes. For TCRbeta analysis, collaborator samples were shipped as frozen whole blood, as isolated PBMCs, or as DNA extracted from either sample type. Material for sequencing was peripheral blood. The TCR comes from a human donor in a cohort sampled during active COVID-19. This receptor chain uses TRBV5-1 and TRBJ1-1; the D gene is possibly TRBD1, with 5 bases matching. Here the CDR3 is given as CASSLAWQGTEAFF. The nucleotide sequence is TGCGCCAGCAGCTTGGCCTGGCAGGGCACTGAAGCTTTCTTT.